This entry describes one T cell receptor beta chain. Its specificity is not known. Original methodology: Junction-only sequences without quality scores were provided by ImmunoSEQ, so filtering was different. Using immunoSEQ multiplex PCR, the repertoire was profiled, and TCRdb retains in-frame clones only, with some absent. V and J calls and clone size follow that table, whereas D and trimming were derived from the DNA. The sample contains a few million clones, 93% of which appear only once. This record comes from a study of shared clonotypes between healthy human individuals. The wider study: CD4 naive and memory got three plates each, CD8 naive two, CD8 memory one. Study-wide points: Since donors were few, the genetic and exposure-history diversity represented was limited. Tissue TCR repertoires likely differ from these blood-only repertoires.

The CDR3 runs to 15 residues. The junction had 4 bases not matched to a gene; V was cut back by 1 base and J by 1 base. Germline assignment: CDR1 SGDLS and CDR2 YYNGEE. The naive CD8 fraction comprised CD45RO-negative cells positively selected for CCR7 and excluded terminally differentiated effector memory CD45RA+ cells. This chain connects TRBV9 to TRBJ2-7; 8 nucleotides line up with TRBD2. The receptor was derived from a man aged 18 to 29 in good health. Some clones in this sample may be carry-over from other donors' samples. The material sequenced was naive CD8+ T cells from PBMCs. The CDR3 loop is CASSVLAGNSYEQYF. CDR3 DNA sequence: TGTGCCAGCAGCGTACTAGCGGGCAATTCCTACGAGCAGTACTTC.